This T cell receptor beta chain was profiled in a study of cytomegalovirus exposure and HLA in healthy donors (dated by TCRdb to the late 2010s). With regard to the full study: In an earlier analysis of under 750 of the donors, around 300 Gb of sequence data and 90 million to 120 million unique TCR beta sequences from 180 million or so T cells were reported. Rather than using new phenotypic data, the later analysis identified candidate immune exposures from TCR beta sequences and from how often those sequences occurred across donors. Across about 380 genotyped donors of the cohort, an average of about 220,000 unique TCR beta nucleotide sequences per donor were sequenced, and roughly 17% of those sequences were non-productive. Typing coverage varied by locus: about 629-640 donors for A, B, C, DRB1 and DQB1; 500 to 550 for DQA1; 600 to 610 for DPA1; roughly 470 for DPB1. An early release covering roughly 600 HLA-typed donors comprised 250 to 350 gigabases of sequencing data and tens of millions of unique TCR sequences. In an earlier analysis of 587 of the donors, high-throughput TCR beta sequencing was used to judge whether each TCR beta V gene segment behaved as functional or pseudogenic. Class I and class II HLA loci were covered by the typing at four-digit resolution. The study was designed to test whether signatures of past pathogen exposure could be identified by cataloging public T cell receptors. In a later analysis, previously published TCR beta repertoires from several hundred donors were re-analyzed and high-resolution HLA genotyping was added so that TCR occurrence patterns could be studied. The T cell repertoires of 670 or so subjects were profiled by immunosequencing and related to cytomegalovirus serostatus. Alongside the repertoire data, information on donor age, sex, ethnicity and CMV serostatus was compiled. Besides the first cohort of around 670 subjects, a separate validation cohort made up of about 120 different subjects was used. Five DR-DQ haplotypes were handled as single units for association and clustering because linkage in the cohort was strong. A later genetic analysis took genome-wide SNP genotypes for about 55% of the 666 donors and used that subset as a discovery cohort. Every discovery cohort repertoire had been produced on one sequencing platform. The genetic ancestry cluster associated with self-reported Caucasian donors included over 80% of the approximately 410 genotyped donors. To predict cytomegalovirus infection status, the study combined high-throughput TCR immunosequencing, statistical association of individual TCRs with disease status, and machine learning.

About this clone: Its specific antigen is unknown. Base qualities are not provided; no much larger clone lies one nucleotide away.

CDR1 and CDR2 are read off the germline V gene (reference sequence) as LNHDA and SQIVND. The CDR3 has 15 amino acids, counting the end cysteine and phenylalanine. The sequence is cut down to CDR3 DNA, 45 bases in frame from base 1. V is clipped by 1 base and J by 6 bases, and the sequence between their germline boundaries is 13 bases long. The library was prepared using the immunoSEQ multiplex PCR assay. For the multiplex PCR, a mixture combining 60 forward primers for TCR Vbeta segments and 13 reverse primers for TCR Jbeta segments was used. The CDR3 region of rearranged TCR beta genes was amplified from genomic DNA by a multiplex PCR assay. The amplified TCR beta libraries were sequenced on the Illumina HiSeq System as 87-base-pair reads. Processing in the source paper ran as follows. In a later analysis, some 80 million unique TCR beta chains were counted across the 650 to 700 repertoires, and roughly 10 million of these chains were shared by at least two donors. Raw reads were error-corrected and collapsed into unique sequences with a nearest-neighbor algorithm that merged closely related sequences to remove PCR and sequencing errors. CDR3 sequences were aligned to IMGT reference sequences to assign V, D and J gene segments. For a sequence to be retained, a match of at least six nucleotides to both a V gene segment and a J gene segment was required. A rearrangement was called productive if the CDR3 had no stop codons and remained in frame with V and J, and every other rearrangement was called non-productive. CDR3 was defined by IMGT convention, running from the second conserved V-encoded cysteine to the conserved J-encoded phenylalanine. The earlier analysis of some 580 of the donors excluded any sequence lacking an unambiguous match to a single V gene segment. An earlier analysis of several hundred of the donors called V segments functional above 56.7% productive rearrangements and segregating when the between-donor standard deviation exceeded 5%. A statistical classification framework was developed to diagnose cytomegalovirus status using the catalog of TCR beta chain sequences. In a later analysis, V and J genes were assigned by comparing TCR nucleotide sequences against IMGT/GENE-DB human TR gene sequences. In a later analysis, CDR3 sequences and most-parsimonious VDJ recombination scenarios were assigned using the TCRdist pipeline. In a later analysis, each TCR beta chain was defined by its CDR3 amino acid sequence together with its V-gene family, and reads without a unique V-gene family were excluded. A later analysis removed several hundred highly shared, low-generation-probability nucleotide sequences to deal with suspected cross-contamination and a sequencing artifact. A later analysis calculated a clonal expansion index for each public chain from normalized within-repertoire ranks of inferred template counts. In a later analysis, generation probabilities were computed using a VDJ recombination model fitted to out-of-frame rearrangements, and the results were checked against IGoR. In a later analysis, hypergeometric tests were used to score TCR-TCR, TCR-HLA and TCR-CMV co-occurrence, with a repertoire-size bias correction applied to TCR pairs. False discovery rates were estimated in a later analysis by permuting HLA or CMV assignments 20 times. A later analysis grouped co-occurring TCRs with DBSCAN, adding TCRdist sequence similarity when clustering within HLA-allele-positive subsets. Co-occurrence clustering excluded repertoires with fewer than 30,000 or more than 120,000 public chains, plus five with anomalous nucleotide sharing. As stored in TCRdb, this immuneACCESS dataset retains in-frame rearrangements with V and J assigned. A fraction of the clones does not appear; measured against another copy, unresolved V genes explain less than half of the discrepancy, and the remainder lacks a known reason. V, J and clone size derive from that table, while D and trimming were established from the DNA sequence. Within this sample are about 160,000 clones, with roughly four fifths of them counted one time only. Of the sample, around 11% is held by the ten largest clones.

The cohort was made up of around 720 healthy bone marrow donors. Cohort members were all nominally healthy when sampled, although unrecorded immune exposures were likely present. The donor tested CMV seropositive and was one of the 289 seropositive cohort members. A peripheral blood sample was collected from each donor, and TCR beta sequencing was performed on peripheral blood mononuclear cells. Genomic DNA extraction from the blood cell samples was performed with the Qiagen DNeasy Blood Extraction Kit. The study at large found these results: The sequencing pipeline was judged likely to have produced a cluster of highly shared sequence variants as a technical artifact. A later analysis found that TCR association rates varied across HLA loci, with DRB1 alleles showing the most associated TCRs and HLA-C alleles the fewest. In the study, some 160 TCR beta chains were listed as associated with cytomegalovirus. Only TCR beta chains were sequenced in this cohort, and the absence of alpha or paired-chain data limited detectable features. Linkage disequilibrium might explain the correlated functional status among segregating V segments, but an unknown experimental factor could not be ruled out. HLA typing was unavailable for some donors at each locus, so association tests used only the typed subset. In a later genetic analysis, fewer N-insertions in productive TCRs were reported among donors in an Asian-associated ancestry cluster than the roughly 640-donor mean. In vitro tests confirmed that three of the cytomegalovirus-associated TCR beta chains recognize cytomegalovirus antigens. A later analysis found that most CMV-associated TCR beta chains appeared HLA-restricted, with HLA associations seemingly driven largely by CMV exposure. Because counts were too low, approximately 15 rarely observed V segments, including chromosome 9 orphons, were excluded from the earlier analysis of 500 to 700 of the donors. An earlier analysis of approximately 570 of the donors showed that most TCR beta V segments appeared in productive rearrangements either about 90% or about 30% of the time, which broadly matched IMGT annotations. In both the original and validation cohorts, the classifier was reported to diagnose cytomegalovirus status with high specificity and sensitivity. In a later analysis, several top co-occurrence clusters were reported to appear linked to parvovirus B19, influenza, CMV and Epstein-Barr virus. A further reported finding was that TCR beta sequences accurately predicted the HLA-A and HLA-B alleles for most subjects in the first cohort. Some IMGT-functional V segments, including TRBV6-2 and TRBV6-3, could not be told apart with the 87-base-pair reads, so those segments were excluded. Immune exposure information for the cohort was limited to CMV serostatus. A later genetic analysis associated a missense DCLRE1C variant with V-gene and J-gene trimming of TCR beta chains, and an independent cohort replicated the association. When HLA alleles, especially DR and DQ, strongly co-occurred, attributing TCR associations to individual alleles was difficult. While some public TCRs were present in many individuals, most TCR sequences turned up only very rarely across donors. The authors suggested that the approach could potentially be extended to other disease states and immunological phenotypes. In a later analysis, HLA-associated TCR beta chains showed more clonal expansion and lower generation probabilities than non-associated chains that were equally common. Roughly uniform sequencing depth across donors was assumed in presence/absence analyses, although this assumption may not hold. In a later analysis, 16,951 TCR beta sequences were associated with specific HLA alleles at a false discovery rate of 0.05.

The sequence was collected from a man between 45 and 60 years old in good health and CMV-seropositive. Sequenced: PBMCs. The chain was built from TRBV19 and TRBJ1-5, with TRBD1 tentatively as D gene (6 bases match). In nucleotide form, the sequence is TGTGCCAGTAGTATAGTCGGGCAGGGGAGTCAGCCCCAGCATTTT. Its translation is CASSIVGQGSQPQHF.